A selection of T cell receptor beta chains follows, all from one sample in a study of blood T cells in healthy people across ages. TCRdb analysed the 5' RACE reads with MiXCR anew, one entry per CDR3 protein. The data show fewer than 600,000 distinct CDR3 sequences, with about 25% seen just once and about 3.9% held by the top ten. The sample also formed part of further work on T cells of mothers and their children.

The sample taken for sequencing was blood. These receptors originate from a boy between 2 and 10 years old in good health. Both conserved end residues are part of each CDR3. Each record gives: J gene, D gene, V gene, clone size, CDR3 DNA, CDR3 protein. The D gene is left open where the match is weak. The listing skips clone size in some rows; elsewhere it reads once, few, many or a size class.

J gene: TRBJ2-3
D gene: NA
V gene: TRBV24-1
clone size: NA
CDR3 DNA: TGTGCCACCAGTGATTGGGGAACAGATACGCAGTATTTT
CDR3 protein: CATSDWGTDTQYF

J gene: TRBJ2-7
D gene: TRBD1
V gene: TRBV2
clone size: few
CDR3 DNA: TGTGCCAGCAGCCCACAGGGGATCCCCTACGAGCAGTACTTC
CDR3 protein: CASSPQGIPYEQYF

J gene: TRBJ2-2
D gene: TRBD2
V gene: TRBV7-6
clone size: once
CDR3 DNA: TGTGCCAGCAGCTTATGGCTAGCGGGACTTTCCACGTCCGGGGAGCTGTTTTTT
CDR3 protein: CASSLWLAGLSTSGELFF

J gene: TRBJ1-4
D gene: NA
V gene: TRBV5-1
clone size: few
CDR3 DNA: TGCGCCAGCAGCGCAGGGGATGAAAAACTGTTTTTT
CDR3 protein: CASSAGDEKLFF

J gene: TRBJ2-3
D gene: NA
V gene: TRBV29-1
clone size: few
CDR3 DNA: TGCAGCGCCGCGCGGGGGCGAGGAGATACGCAGTATTTT
CDR3 protein: CSAARGRGDTQYF

J gene: TRBJ2-1
D gene: NA
V gene: TRBV24-1
clone size: few
CDR3 DNA: TGTGCCACCAGTGACACGACAGGCGACAGACACAATGAGCAGTTCTTC
CDR3 protein: CATSDTTGDRHNEQFF

J gene: TRBJ2-7
D gene: NA
V gene: TRBV2
clone size: few
CDR3 DNA: TGTGCCAGCAGTGACGGGCCGGGAGACTACGAGCAGTACTTC
CDR3 protein: CASSDGPGDYEQYF

J gene: TRBJ2-2
D gene: NA
V gene: TRBV20-1
clone size: NA
CDR3 DNA: TGCAGTGCTAGACGAGGGGGAACGAACACCGGGGAGCTGTTTTTT
CDR3 protein: CSARRGGTNTGELFF

J gene: TRBJ2-7
D gene: NA
V gene: TRBV12-3/TRBV12-4
clone size: few
CDR3 DNA: TGTGCCAGCAGTTTAACAGACGAGCAGTACTTC
CDR3 protein: CASSLTDEQYF

J gene: TRBJ2-7
D gene: TRBD1
V gene: TRBV10-3
clone size: NA
CDR3 DNA: TGTGCCATCAGTGAGTCTACAGGGGACGAGCAGTACTTC
CDR3 protein: CAISESTGDEQYF

J gene: TRBJ2-2
D gene: NA
V gene: TRBV4-1
clone size: NA
CDR3 DNA: TGCGCCAGCAGCCAAGTGGCGAACACCGGGGAGCTGTTTTTT
CDR3 protein: CASSQVANTGELFF

J gene: TRBJ2-1
D gene: NA
V gene: TRBV29-1
clone size: NA
CDR3 DNA: TGCAGCGCCCATTACCCGGCCCAGGGGAATGAGCAGTTCTTC
CDR3 protein: CSAHYPAQGNEQFF

J gene: TRBJ1-1
D gene: NA
V gene: TRBV7-2
clone size: NA
CDR3 DNA: TGTGCCAGCAGCTTAGTCGGGGAGGGTAACACTGAAGCTTTCTTT
CDR3 protein: CASSLVGEGNTEAFF

J gene: TRBJ2-5
D gene: NA
V gene: TRBV12-3/TRBV12-4
clone size: few
CDR3 DNA: TGTGCCAGCAGTCGGGCAGGAGGCGTTGAAGAGACCCAGTACTTC
CDR3 protein: CASSRAGGVEETQYF

J gene: TRBJ2-7
D gene: NA
V gene: TRBV10-3
clone size: few
CDR3 DNA: TGTGCCATCAGTGATCTCTCTCGCGGGCAGAGCTCCTACGAGCAGTACTTC
CDR3 protein: CAISDLSRGQSSYEQYF

J gene: TRBJ1-1
D gene: NA
V gene: TRBV15
clone size: NA
CDR3 DNA: TGTGCCACCAGCAGCCTACCAATGGCAGCAGAAGCTTTCTTT
CDR3 protein: CATSSLPMAAEAFF

J gene: TRBJ2-5
D gene: TRBD2
V gene: TRBV7-2
clone size: NA
CDR3 DNA: TGTGCCAGCAAATTGGGGAGCGGGAGGGCAGTAGGTCAAGAGACCCAGTACTTC
CDR3 protein: CASKLGSGRAVGQETQYF

J gene: TRBJ2-6
D gene: NA
V gene: TRBV10-2
clone size: NA
CDR3 DNA: TGCGCCAGCAGTGCCAAGGCAGGGGCCAACGTCCTGACTTTC
CDR3 protein: CASSAKAGANVLTF

J gene: TRBJ2-4
D gene: NA
V gene: TRBV7-9
clone size: few
CDR3 DNA: TGTGCCAGCAGCCTCAGTCAGGGGAAACTAGCCAAAAACATTCAGTACTTC
CDR3 protein: CASSLSQGKLAKNIQYF

J gene: TRBJ2-4
D gene: NA
V gene: TRBV29-1
clone size: many
CDR3 DNA: TGCAGCGTCACAGGGCGAAACAAAAACATTCAGTACTTC
CDR3 protein: CSVTGRNKNIQYF

J gene: TRBJ2-5
D gene: NA
V gene: TRBV7-2
clone size: NA
CDR3 DNA: TGTGCCAGCAGCTCCGGGGGACAGTCCCAAGAGACCCAGTACTTC
CDR3 protein: CASSSGGQSQETQYF

J gene: TRBJ2-1
D gene: NA
V gene: TRBV29-1
clone size: once
CDR3 DNA: TGCAGCGGGGAAAGGGGCAATGAGCAGTTCTTC
CDR3 protein: CSGERGNEQFF

J gene: TRBJ2-3
D gene: TRBD2
V gene: TRBV5-1
clone size: few
CDR3 DNA: TGCGCCAGCAGCTTGGGAAGGACGGGAGGCGGCACAGATACGCAGTATTTT
CDR3 protein: CASSLGRTGGGTDTQYF

J gene: TRBJ2-1
D gene: TRBD2
V gene: TRBV9
clone size: NA
CDR3 DNA: TGTGCCAGCAGTAGCGGGAGAGCCTACAATGAGCAGTTCTTC
CDR3 protein: CASSSGRAYNEQFF

J gene: TRBJ2-7
D gene: NA
V gene: TRBV7-9
clone size: NA
CDR3 DNA: TGTGCCAGCAGCCCTAAAGACAGGCCCTACGAGCAGTACTTC
CDR3 protein: CASSPKDRPYEQYF